These T cell receptor beta chains were read from a single sample in a study of molecular identifiers for immune sequencing clone quantification. TCRdb itself ran the PCR reads through MiXCR, one entry per CDR3 protein. This table has some 89,000 distinct CDR3 sequences, roughly a quarter appearing once. The material sequenced was naive CD8+ T cells from blood, with Jurkat cell RNA spiked in. The source is a human donor in good health. Some libraries in this study had Jurkat cell RNA spiked in. The CDR3 runs from the conserved cysteine through the conserved F or W. D genes are given only for firm matches.

V	D	CDR3
TRBV15	TRBD2	CATSPYPGTSGGVQYF
TRBV4-1	.	CASSREGRLNTEAFF
TRBV20-1	TRBD2	CSAEPPQSGRAGDTQYF
TRBV20-1	.	CSARDLSSYEQYF
TRBV3-1	.	CASSLEAGAEAFF
TRBV11-3	.	CASSTRSGASDNSPLHF
TRBV29-1	TRBD1	CSVVGQGPYNEQFF
TRBV6-2/TRBV6-3	TRBD1	CASRSGTGPNWAKNIQYF
TRBV29-1	.	CSVAAPTAQFF
TRBV6-6	TRBD2	CASSNLADGELFF
TRBV15	.	CATSRVLAPYEQYF
TRBV3-1	TRBD2	CASSQSSGLAGLRTGELFF
TRBV6-5	.	CASSGGVTWTGELFF
TRBV5-4	.	CASSLFDTDTQYF
TRBV20-1	TRBD1	CSAIDRGTDTQYF
TRBV7-2	.	CASSSLTAEQFF
TRBV20-1	.	CSARDSFALYNEQFF
TRBV27	.	CASSLFQAHDTQYF
TRBV12-3/TRBV12-4	TRBD1	CASSTWTGTSTDTQYF
TRBV9	TRBD1	CASSVGQGHQETQYF
TRBV2	.	CATARGQGIRFF